The next 28 T cell receptor beta chains were all read from a single sample in a study of shared clonotypes between healthy human individuals. Generated by immunoSEQ multiplex PCR, the TCRdb table keeps only in-frame clones and is missing some. The sample has about 1 million clones, about three quarters seen once; the top ten hold 1.2% to 1.5%. Sequencing input: memory CD4+ T cells sorted from blood. Subset given: CD45RA-negative fraction. The source of these receptors is a man aged 18 to 30 in good health.

The V call is TRBV5-1, the J call TRBJ1-4; D call uncertain. This CDR3 is built from 17 residues. V shed 4 bases and J shed 4 bases, with 20 bases lying between them. Germline V lookup: CDR1 SGHRS, CDR2 YFSETQ. DNA for the CDR3: TGCGCCAGCAGCCCTGGCGGCGCCGCCTCTCTTAATGAAAAACTGTTTTTT. Translation: CASSPGGAASLNEKLFF.

This clone showed up many times. The V call is TRBV27, the J call TRBJ1-2; D not resolved. Germline loops: CDR1 MNHEY, CDR2 SMNVEV (reference sequence). The CDR3 totals 14 residues. Between the trimmed V and J ends, which lost 5 bases and 1 base, there was a span of 11 bases. CDR3 DNA sequence: TGTGCCAGCAGTCGGAATGCTTTTAACTATGGCTACACCTTC. Translating it yields CASSRNAFNYGYTF.

The chain carries TRBV7-2 and TRBJ2-3; TRBD2 agrees at 8 bases. This CDR3 has 15 residues. With V trimmed by 1 base and J by 4 bases, 4 bases remained unmatched. Germline V gene sequence: CDR1 SGHTA, CDR2 FQGNSA. The DNA for the CDR3 is TGTGCCAGCAGCTTAGGTTCGGGAGGGGCAGATACGCAGTATTTT. Protein: CASSLGSGGADTQYF.

The rearrangement links TRBV6-1 to TRBJ2-7; possibly TRBD1 or TRBD2 for D (5 bases each). Germline loops: CDR1 MNHNS, CDR2 SASEGT. The CDR3 extends over 14 amino acids. Trimming cost V 5 bases and J 5 bases, with 16 bases left between them. The CDR3 nucleotides read TGTGCCAGCAGTTCCCTCACGGGGCTCAACGAGCAGTACTTC. Amino acid sequence: CASSSLTGLNEQYF.

The chain has TRBV5-1 and TRBJ1-2; no clear D gene. The CDR3 length is 14 residues. Deletions cut 0 bases from V and 4 bases from J, with 10 bases between. Germline CDR1 and CDR2: SGHRS and YFSETQ. This CDR3 reads CASSLDRVSYGYTF. The DNA for the CDR3 is TGCGCCAGCAGCTTGGATCGGGTTAGCTATGGCTACACCTTC.

The chain has TRBV29-1 and TRBJ1-3; D ambiguous. The V end was cut by 4 bases, the J end by 8 bases, with 15 bases between. Germline V gene data show CDR1 as SQVTM and CDR2 as ANQGSEA. The CDR3 is made up of 13 amino acids. The CDR3 sequence is CSVGINVGDTIYF. CDR3 in DNA: TGCAGCGTTGGAATAAACGTCGGAGACACCATATATTTT.

The rearrangement links TRBV27 to TRBJ1-6; D is unclear. From germline, CDR1 is MNHEY and CDR2 SMNVEV (reference sequence). Trimming cost V 5 bases and J 2 bases, with 13 bases left between them. The CDR3 has 16 amino acids. The CDR3 is CASSRDTGTYNSPLHF. The CDR3 nucleotides read TGTGCCAGCAGTCGAGACACCGGGACCTATAATTCACCCCTCCACTTT.

This chain uses TRBV5-1 with TRBJ1-1; unclear D gene. The CDR3 runs to 11 residues. Looked up from germline, CDR1 is SGHRS and CDR2 is YFSETQ. The germline V and J ends were trimmed by 2 bases and 8 bases, with 7 bases remaining between them. CDR3 residues: CASSLNSEAFF. In DNA, the CDR3 is TGCGCCAGCAGCTTAAATTCCGAAGCTTTCTTT.

A note on this clone: The same CDR3 arises from other DNA sequences in this sample as well. The chain couples TRBV30 to TRBJ2-5; possibly TRBD2 for D (5 bases). CDR3 length: 12 amino acids. Looked up from germline, CDR1 is GTSNPN and CDR2 is SVGIG (reference sequence). Trimming removed 0 bases at V and 5 bases at J, with 7 bases between. CDR3 coding DNA: TGTGCCTGGAGTGTCCAGCGGGAGACCCAGTACTTC. It encodes CAWSVQRETQYF.

The gene calls are TRBV10-3 and TRBJ2-2, with a tentative D call TRBD2 (5 bases). Trimming shortened V by 7 bases and J by 4 bases, and 10 bases separated the two germline ends. The V gene's germline CDR1 is ENHRY and CDR2 SYGVKD. The CDR3 sequence is 13 residues long. The CDR3 bases are TGTGCCATCACCCCCGAGGGCACCGGGGAGCTGTTTTTT. Translating it yields CAITPEGTGELFF.

The chain recombines TRBV6-6 with TRBJ2-2; TRBD2 is a possible D gene (6 bases). This CDR3 is 15 amino acids long. CDR1 and CDR2 (germline): MNHNY, SVGAGI (reference sequence). V gave up 2 bases and J gave up 5 bases, with 12 bases separating them. CDR3 region: CASSYKTSGTGELFF. CDR3 DNA sequence: TGTGCCAGCAGTTACAAGACTAGTGGTACCGGGGAGCTGTTTTTT.

In the case of this clone: At the DNA level, this CDR3 is encoded by other sequences in the same sample as well. This chain connects TRBV11-3 to TRBJ2-3; no clear D. The CDR3 covers 12 residues. Germline CDR1 is SGHNT and CDR2 is YENEEA. V was trimmed by 4 bases and J by 2 bases, leaving 4 bases between them. For the CDR3, the DNA is TGTGCCAGCAGCTCTTACACAGATACGCAGTATTTT. It is translated as CASSSYTDTQYF.

The chain employs TRBV7-2 and TRBJ1-1; TRBD1 agrees at 7 bases. CDR3 size: 14 residues. Germline CDR1 is SGHTA and CDR2 is FQGNSA. Trimming at V came to 5 bases and at J to 3 bases, leaving 6 bases not matched to a gene. The chain's CDR3 is CASSLRQGDTEAFF. The CDR3 DNA reads TGTGCCAGCAGCCTTCGACAGGGCGACACTGAAGCTTTCTTT. Complete variable domain (other parts from reference TRBV7-2 and TRBJ1-1): GAGVSQSPSNKVTEKGKDVELRCDPISGHTALYWYRQSLGQGLEFLIYFQGNSAPDKSGLPSDRFSAERTGGSVSTLTIQRTQQEDSAVYLCASSLRQGDTEAFFGQGTRLTVV.

As regards this clone: In the same sample, other DNA sequences code for this CDR3. V is TRBV10-3 and J is TRBJ2-7; tentatively, D is TRBD2 (6 bases). This CDR3 spans 14 amino acids. Germline CDR1 is ENHRY and CDR2 is SYGVKD. With 6 bases removed from V and 1 base from J, the gap between germline ends came to 13 bases. The DNA of the CDR3 is TGTGCCATCAGCGACCTGGAGGGGTCCTACGAGCAGTACTTC. This codes for CAISDLEGSYEQYF.

The CDR3 sequence: CASSPERVATNEKLFF. The DNA of the CDR3 is TGTGCCAGCAGCCCCGAGAGGGTGGCAACTAATGAAAAACTGTTTTTT. V gene TRBV7-8 combines with J gene TRBJ1-4, with D unresolved. The CDR3 is 16 amino acids. From germline, CDR1 is SGHVS and CDR2 FQNEAQ. V was pared by 5 bases and J by 0 bases, with 13 bases between.

This clone was seen ten or more times. This chain connects TRBV18 to TRBJ2-7; the D gene is possibly TRBD1 (6 bases). The germline V gene has CDR1 KGHSH and CDR2 LQKENI. The CDR3 length is 13 residues. Trimming shortened V by 5 bases and J by 6 bases, and 14 bases separated the two germline ends. CDR3 residues: CASSYMSGVEQYF. Here the CDR3 DNA reads TGTGCCAGCTCATATATGTCAGGGGTCGAGCAGTACTTC.

The gene calls are TRBV2 and TRBJ2-7, with a possible D match to TRBD2 (6 bases). V dropped 6 bases and J dropped 4 bases, with 10 bases sitting between them. The CDR3 runs 12 residues. Germline lookup yields CDR1 SNHLY and CDR2 FYNNEI. The CDR3 DNA is TGTGCCAGCAGCTCGGCGGGATACGAGCAGTACTTC. Translation gives CASSSAGYEQYF.

This clone was detected a few times. The chain joins TRBV18 to TRBJ2-7, with 9 bases aligning to TRBD1. Germline V gene data show CDR1 as KGHSH and CDR2 as LQKENI. V was clipped by 3 bases and J by 6 bases; unmatched bases: 6. The CDR3 runs to 14 residues. CDR3 sequence (DNA): TGTGCCAGCTCACCGATCGGACAGGGGAGCGAGCAGTACTTC. Amino acids: CASSPIGQGSEQYF.

Many counts were recorded for this clone. Other DNA sequences in the sample encode the same CDR3. CDR3 region: CASRPTGYGYTF. For the CDR3, the DNA is TGTGCCAGCAGACCTACGGGTTATGGCTACACCTTC. The chain couples TRBV6-1 to TRBJ1-2; D is unresolved. V was clipped by 6 bases and J by 5 bases, with 10 bases between them. The CDR3 is 12 amino acids. Looked up from germline, CDR1 is MNHNS and CDR2 is SASEGT.

In the case of this clone: Other nucleotide sequences from this sample produce the same CDR3. The J gene is TRBJ1-1, the V gene TRBV19, with no clear D. The CDR3 length is 12 residues. V gave up 6 bases and J gave up 1 base, with 6 bases separating them. The germline V gene has CDR1 LNHDA and CDR2 SQIVND (reference sequence). In DNA, the CDR3 is TGTGCCAGTAGCCGGACGAACACTGAAGCTTTCTTT. Its protein product is CASSRTNTEAFF.

This clone was found once. This chain links TRBV7-3 with TRBJ2-7; weak D call: TRBD2 (5 bases). Germline V CDR1 and CDR2: SGHTA, FQGTGA. Between the trimmed V and J ends, which lost 5 bases and 7 bases, there was a span of 18 bases. This CDR3 spans 14 amino acids. As DNA, the CDR3 is TGTGCCAGCAGCCCCCGGGCGGCCTCGGGGGAGCAGTACTTC. As protein: CASSPRAASGEQYF.

This clone was observed a handful of times. The rearrangement uses TRBV7-9 and TRBJ1-1; no firm D call. Germline assignment: CDR1 SEHNR and CDR2 FQNEAQ (reference sequence). Between the trimmed V and J ends, which lost 2 bases and 4 bases, there was a span of 5 bases. The CDR3 is made up of 12 amino acids. The DNA for the CDR3 is TGTGCCAGCAGCTTACGGTTCACTGAAGCTTTCTTT. Protein: CASSLRFTEAFF.

The rearrangement links TRBV6-1 to TRBJ1-2; D possibly corresponds to TRBD1 (5 bases). In germline, CDR1 is MNHNS, CDR2 SASEGT. Trimming pared 6 bases from V and 2 bases from J, leaving 13 bases between. The CDR3 covers 14 residues. CDR3 region: CASRETEPNYGYTF. Written as DNA, the CDR3 is TGTGCCAGCAGGGAGACAGAACCCAACTATGGCTACACCTTC.

The chain is built from TRBV7-9 and TRBJ2-3; D is undetermined. V was pared by 5 bases and J by 0 bases, with 18 bases between. The CDR3 loop spans 17 amino acids. The germline gives CDR1 SEHNR, CDR2 FQNEAQ (reference sequence). CDR3 DNA: TGTGCCAGCAGCCGGGTCGGCGGCAGTATCAGCACAGATACGCAGTATTTT. This sequence encodes CASSRVGGSISTDTQYF.

The chain carries TRBV11-2 and TRBJ1-2; D remains unclear. CDR1 SGHAT and CDR2 FQNNGV come from the germline V gene. Trimming took 5 bases from V and 1 from J, leaving 8 bases between them. The CDR3 has 13 residues. CDR3 amino acids: CASSRQDNYGYTF. The CDR3 bases are TGTGCCAGCAGCCGCCAGGATAACTATGGCTACACCTTC.

The chain carries TRBV5-1 and TRBJ2-2; TRBD2 is a possible D gene (6 bases). The CDR3 covers 15 residues. Deletions cut 5 bases from V and 3 bases from J, with 14 bases between. Germline V gives CDR1 SGHRS, CDR2 YFSETQ. CDR3 sequence: CASSRSSEHTGELFF. The CDR3 DNA reads TGCGCCAGCAGTAGATCTAGCGAGCACACCGGGGAGCTGTTTTTT.

J is TRBJ1-4 and V is TRBV11-2, with D hard to call. In germline, CDR1 is SGHAT, CDR2 FQNNGV. The CDR3 length is 15 residues. V lost 5 bases and J lost 7, with 17 bases in between. The CDR3 DNA follows: TGTGCCAGCAGCCCCCAATGGGGTAAAGGTGAAAAACTGTTTTTT. This encodes CASSPQWGKGEKLFF.

V and J are TRBV27 and TRBJ2-2; 7 bases align to TRBD1. V trimming: 1 base; J trimming: 4 bases; junction bases outside the gene matches: 9. The CDR3 totals 17 residues. Looked up from germline, CDR1 is MNHEY and CDR2 is SMNVEV (reference sequence). Here the CDR3 DNA reads TGTGCCAGCAGTTTATATAGGGGGCCCCCGAGCACCGGGGAGCTGTTTTTT. It codes for CASSLYRGPPSTGELFF.